This TCR beta chain was observed in a study of blood T cell repertoires in COVID-19. Study context: From the United States, Italy and Spain came samples of acute and convalescent COVID-19. PBMCs, B-cell-depleted T cells, or T cells were the source of the cDNA or gDNA that made up the material.

In the original workflow: Amplifying reference gene primers gave estimates of nucleated cell counts. Profiling relied on immunoSEQ multiplex PCR, and the TCRdb table lists in-frame clones only, not all of them. V and J calls and clone size come straight from that table; D and trimming were deduced from the DNA. The top ten clones hold roughly 4.5% of a sample with more than 250,000 clones, less than 85% of them seen once. The CDR3 has 15 amino acids. Losses at the gene ends were 0 bases for V and 7 bases for J; bases not matched to a gene: 4. Germline CDR1 is MNHNY and CDR2 is SVGAGI (reference sequence).

V and J are TRBV6-6 and TRBJ2-2, with 8 bases matching TRBD1. Sequenced: peripheral blood. The clonotype was recovered from a man in his 60s who had recovered from COVID-19. The CDR3 bases are TGTGCCAGCAGTTACTCATCAGGGGGCAACGGGGAGCTGTTTTTT. It codes for CASSYSSGGNGELFF.